These T cell receptor beta chains were read from a single sample in a study of T cell clones after liver transplantation. TCRdb's table, derived via immunoSEQ multiplex PCR, lists solely in-frame clones and lacks some. The profile shows about 120,000 clones, just over 90% of them singletons. This specimen was CD4+ T cells from blood, taken 12 months after liver transplant. The origin of the receptors is a human patient who received a liver transplant. Some T cells may be provided by the graft donor. CDR3s include the opening cysteine and the closing phenylalanine or tryptophan. The D gene is left open where the match is weak. Clone size, where shown, is once, few, many, or a class for clones that have expanded.

clone_size: .
d_call: TRBD2
j_call: TRBJ2-5
v_call: TRBV18
cdr3_aa: CASSQIPRLAGGPHQETQYF
cdr3_nt: TGTGCCAGCTCACAAATTCCCAGACTAGCGGGAGGGCCCCACCAAGAGACCCAGTACTTC

clone_size: .
d_call: .
j_call: TRBJ2-7
v_call: TRBV11-3
cdr3_aa: CASSFAPTYEQYF
cdr3_nt: TGTGCCAGCAGCTTTGCACCTACCTACGAGCAGTACTTC

clone_size: .
d_call: .
j_call: TRBJ1-1
v_call: TRBV14
cdr3_aa: CASSHLRGMGGAGTEAFF
cdr3_nt: TGTGCCAGCAGCCATCTTAGAGGAATGGGGGGCGCGGGCACTGAAGCTTTCTTT

clone_size: .
d_call: TRBD2
j_call: TRBJ2-1
v_call: TRBV9
cdr3_aa: CASSGLAGGNNEQFF
cdr3_nt: TGTGCCAGCAGCGGGCTAGCGGGAGGGAATAATGAGCAGTTCTTC

clone_size: .
d_call: .
j_call: TRBJ2-1
v_call: TRBV14
cdr3_aa: CASSQDLTDYNEQFF
cdr3_nt: TGTGCCAGCAGCCAAGACTTGACGGACTACAATGAGCAGTTCTTC

clone_size: .
d_call: TRBD1
j_call: TRBJ2-1
v_call: TRBV19
cdr3_aa: CASSSSFLDRGKNEQFF
cdr3_nt: TGTGCCAGTAGTAGCAGTTTTTTGGACAGGGGGAAAAATGAGCAGTTCTTC

clone_size: once
d_call: .
j_call: TRBJ2-1
v_call: TRBV7-3
cdr3_aa: CASSLIPLGDEQFF
cdr3_nt: TGTGCCAGCAGCTTAATCCCTTTGGGGGATGAGCAGTTCTTC

clone_size: .
d_call: .
j_call: TRBJ1-5
v_call: TRBV2
cdr3_aa: CASSPTRTASPQPQHF
cdr3_nt: TGTGCCAGCAGCCCTACCCGGACGGCGAGCCCCCAGCCCCAGCATTTT

clone_size: .
d_call: TRBD2
j_call: TRBJ2-1
v_call: TRBV19
cdr3_aa: CASSIGLAAYNEQFF
cdr3_nt: TGTGCCAGTAGTATAGGACTAGCCGCATACAATGAGCAGTTCTTC

clone_size: .
d_call: TRBD2
j_call: TRBJ2-7
v_call: TRBV9
cdr3_aa: CASSVMGGSSYEQYF
cdr3_nt: TGTGCCAGCAGCGTAATGGGCGGGAGCTCCTACGAGCAGTACTTC

clone_size: once
d_call: TRBD1
j_call: TRBJ2-7
v_call: TRBV11-3
cdr3_aa: CASSLSTGGLYEQYF
cdr3_nt: TGTGCCAGCAGCTTATCAACAGGGGGCCTCTACGAGCAGTACTTC

clone_size: .
d_call: TRBD1
j_call: TRBJ2-3
v_call: TRBV10-2
cdr3_aa: CASSGLGQKPTDTQYF
cdr3_nt: TGCGCCAGCAGCGGACTGGGACAGAAGCCCACAGATACGCAGTATTTT

clone_size: .
d_call: .
j_call: TRBJ1-5
v_call: TRBV28
cdr3_aa: CASSLEVTINQPQHF
cdr3_nt: TGTGCCAGCAGTTTAGAGGTTACCATCAATCAGCCCCAGCATTTT

clone_size: .
d_call: TRBD1
j_call: TRBJ1-3
v_call: TRBV5-1
cdr3_aa: CASSFGDSLYSGNTIYF
cdr3_nt: TGCGCCAGCAGCTTCGGGGACAGCCTGTACTCTGGAAACACCATATATTTT

clone_size: .
d_call: .
j_call: TRBJ1-1
v_call: TRBV11-2
cdr3_aa: CASSSWTVEYTEAFF
cdr3_nt: TGTGCCAGCAGCTCCTGGACGGTAGAGTACACTGAAGCTTTCTTT

clone_size: .
d_call: .
j_call: TRBJ2-7
v_call: TRBV5-4
cdr3_aa: CASSLALGEQYF
cdr3_nt: TGTGCCAGCAGCTTGGCGCTGGGGGAGCAGTACTTC

clone_size: .
d_call: TRBD1
j_call: TRBJ2-2
v_call: TRBV5-1
cdr3_aa: CARPRTGANTGELFF
cdr3_nt: TGCGCCAGGCCTCGGACAGGTGCGAACACCGGGGAGCTGTTTTTT

clone_size: .
d_call: .
j_call: TRBJ2-5
v_call: TRBV6-1
cdr3_aa: CASSTMTGGETQYF
cdr3_nt: TGTGCCAGCAGCACCATGACAGGTGGAGAGACCCAGTACTTC

clone_size: .
d_call: .
j_call: TRBJ1-1
v_call: TRBV5-1
cdr3_aa: CASSPTSTANTEAFF
cdr3_nt: TGCGCCAGCAGCCCAACGTCAACCGCGAACACTGAAGCTTTCTTT

clone_size: once
d_call: TRBD2
j_call: TRBJ2-1
v_call: TRBV29-1
cdr3_aa: CSVPGTSLREQFF
cdr3_nt: TGCAGCGTCCCCGGGACTAGCCTGAGGGAGCAGTTCTTC

clone_size: .
d_call: .
j_call: TRBJ2-5
v_call: TRBV15
cdr3_aa: CATSRTYGGQETQYF
cdr3_nt: TGTGCCACCAGCAGAACCTATGGGGGGCAAGAGACCCAGTACTTC

clone_size: .
d_call: TRBD2
j_call: TRBJ2-1
v_call: TRBV28
cdr3_aa: CASALAGGRGNEQFF
cdr3_nt: TGTGCCAGCGCTTTAGCGGGAGGGCGAGGGAATGAGCAGTTCTTC

clone_size: .
d_call: TRBD1
j_call: TRBJ2-3
v_call: TRBV2
cdr3_aa: CASEMGTGATDTQYF
cdr3_nt: TGTGCCAGCGAGATGGGGACAGGGGCAACAGATACGCAGTATTTT

clone_size: .
d_call: TRBD1
j_call: TRBJ2-6
v_call: TRBV29-1
cdr3_aa: CSVGTGTVANVLTF
cdr3_nt: TGCAGCGTTGGAACCGGGACAGTAGCCAACGTCCTGACTTTC

clone_size: few
d_call: .
j_call: TRBJ2-5
v_call: TRBV20-1
cdr3_aa: CSARDAETQYF
cdr3_nt: TGCAGTGCTAGAGATGCGGAGACCCAGTACTTC

clone_size: .
d_call: .
j_call: TRBJ2-1
v_call: TRBV30
cdr3_aa: CAWSVQDYNEQFF
cdr3_nt: TGTGCCTGGAGTGTACAGGACTACAATGAGCAGTTCTTC

clone_size: .
d_call: TRBD2
j_call: TRBJ2-7
v_call: TRBV30
cdr3_aa: CAWQSGSRYEQYF
cdr3_nt: TGTGCCTGGCAAAGCGGGAGTCGGTACGAGCAGTACTTC

clone_size: .
d_call: .
j_call: TRBJ2-7
v_call: TRBV6-6
cdr3_aa: CASSLPGENEQYF
cdr3_nt: TGTGCCAGCAGCCTACCGGGAGAGAACGAGCAGTACTTC

clone_size: medium-sized
d_call: .
j_call: TRBJ2-5
v_call: TRBV11-3
cdr3_aa: CASSSGWGETQYF
cdr3_nt: TGTGCCAGCAGCTCCGGATGGGGGGAGACCCAGTACTTC

clone_size: .
d_call: .
j_call: TRBJ1-4
v_call: TRBV18
cdr3_aa: CASSPRGGEKLFF
cdr3_nt: TGTGCCAGCTCACCAAGGGGAGGGGAAAAACTGTTTTTT

clone_size: .
d_call: .
j_call: TRBJ2-2
v_call: TRBV19
cdr3_aa: CASSIPLGRSTGELFF
cdr3_nt: TGTGCCAGTAGTATTCCCCTCGGTCGGTCCACCGGGGAGCTGTTTTTT

clone_size: .
d_call: .
j_call: TRBJ1-5
v_call: TRBV18
cdr3_aa: CASSPMTGRNQPQHF
cdr3_nt: TGTGCCAGCTCACCCATGACAGGCAGAAATCAGCCCCAGCATTTT

clone_size: .
d_call: .
j_call: TRBJ2-3
v_call: TRBV14
cdr3_aa: CASSQAGLADTQYF
cdr3_nt: TGTGCCAGCAGCCAAGCGGGGTTGGCAGATACGCAGTATTTT

clone_size: .
d_call: .
j_call: TRBJ2-1
v_call: TRBV5-1
cdr3_aa: CASSLVGRRLSSYNEQFF
cdr3_nt: TGCGCCAGCAGCTTGGTAGGCAGGAGACTAAGCTCCTACAATGAGCAGTTCTTC

clone_size: once
d_call: .
j_call: TRBJ1-1
v_call: TRBV19
cdr3_aa: CASSIRPVGKAFF
cdr3_nt: TGTGCCAGTAGTATCCGGCCCGTAGGGAAGGCTTTCTTT

clone_size: .
d_call: TRBD2
j_call: TRBJ2-3
v_call: TRBV7-2
cdr3_aa: CASSAQRESDTQYF
cdr3_nt: TGTGCCAGCAGCGCCCAGCGGGAGTCGGATACGCAGTATTTT

clone_size: .
d_call: TRBD2
j_call: TRBJ2-1
v_call: TRBV19
cdr3_aa: CASSIGGAGGHNEQFF
cdr3_nt: TGTGCCAGTAGTATAGGAGGAGCGGGAGGTCACAATGAGCAGTTCTTC

clone_size: .
d_call: TRBD1
j_call: TRBJ1-2
v_call: TRBV28
cdr3_aa: CASRGTGRNGYTF
cdr3_nt: TGTGCCAGCAGAGGGACAGGGCGCAATGGCTACACCTTC

clone_size: .
d_call: .
j_call: TRBJ2-1
v_call: TRBV28
cdr3_aa: CASRPPGSYNEQFF
cdr3_nt: TGTGCCAGCAGACCACCCGGGTCTTACAATGAGCAGTTCTTC

clone_size: .
d_call: .
j_call: TRBJ1-2
v_call: TRBV10-3
cdr3_aa: CAISESGPRFPGGYTF
cdr3_nt: TGTGCCATCAGTGAGTCAGGGCCCCGATTTCCTGGTGGCTACACCTTC

clone_size: .
d_call: TRBD1
j_call: TRBJ1-1
v_call: TRBV5-1
cdr3_aa: CASSQTGSGTEAFF
cdr3_nt: TGCGCCAGCAGCCAGACAGGGTCGGGAACTGAAGCTTTCTTT

clone_size: few
d_call: .
j_call: TRBJ2-1
v_call: TRBV7-2
cdr3_aa: CASSLVEGNEQFF
cdr3_nt: TGTGCCAGCAGCTTAGTAGAGGGAAATGAGCAGTTCTTC

clone_size: .
d_call: .
j_call: TRBJ2-7
v_call: TRBV5-1
cdr3_aa: CASSEQGHEQYF
cdr3_nt: TGCGCCAGCAGCGAACAGGGCCACGAGCAGTACTTC

clone_size: .
d_call: TRBD2
j_call: TRBJ2-7
v_call: TRBV25-1
cdr3_aa: CASTGTSGRGYEQYF
cdr3_nt: TGTGCCAGCACCGGGACTAGCGGGAGGGGTTACGAGCAGTACTTC

clone_size: .
d_call: .
j_call: TRBJ2-5
v_call: TRBV18
cdr3_aa: CASSPSQPSRETQYF
cdr3_nt: TGTGCCAGCTCACCATCCCAGCCTTCCAGGGAGACCCAGTACTTC

clone_size: .
d_call: TRBD1
j_call: TRBJ2-7
v_call: TRBV13
cdr3_aa: CASSLGQGGSEQYF
cdr3_nt: TGTGCCAGCAGCCTTGGACAGGGGGGAAGCGAGCAGTACTTC

clone_size: once
d_call: TRBD1
j_call: TRBJ2-1
v_call: TRBV7-8
cdr3_aa: CASSLFGTGGEQFF
cdr3_nt: TGTGCCAGCAGCCTCTTCGGGACAGGCGGTGAGCAGTTCTTC

clone_size: .
d_call: TRBD2
j_call: TRBJ2-7
v_call: TRBV15
cdr3_aa: CATSRDLSGTTFSYEQYF
cdr3_nt: TGTGCCACCAGCAGGGACCTATCCGGGACTACTTTTTCCTACGAGCAGTACTTC

clone_size: .
d_call: TRBD2
j_call: TRBJ2-3
v_call: TRBV7-2
cdr3_aa: CASRPSSGRGHADTQYF
cdr3_nt: TGTGCCAGCAGGCCATCTAGCGGGAGGGGTCATGCAGATACGCAGTATTTT

clone_size: .
d_call: .
j_call: TRBJ1-5
v_call: TRBV6-1
cdr3_aa: CASTGKSNQPQHF
cdr3_nt: TGTGCCAGCACGGGCAAGAGCAATCAGCCCCAGCATTTT

clone_size: once
d_call: TRBD2
j_call: TRBJ2-3
v_call: TRBV7-9
cdr3_aa: CASSKPLAGVADTQYF
cdr3_nt: TGTGCCAGCAGCAAACCCCTAGCGGGAGTGGCAGATACGCAGTATTTT

clone_size: .
d_call: TRBD2
j_call: TRBJ2-7
v_call: TRBV11-3
cdr3_aa: CASSPLAGDLEQYF
cdr3_nt: TGTGCCAGCAGCCCACTAGCGGGAGATCTCGAGCAGTACTTC